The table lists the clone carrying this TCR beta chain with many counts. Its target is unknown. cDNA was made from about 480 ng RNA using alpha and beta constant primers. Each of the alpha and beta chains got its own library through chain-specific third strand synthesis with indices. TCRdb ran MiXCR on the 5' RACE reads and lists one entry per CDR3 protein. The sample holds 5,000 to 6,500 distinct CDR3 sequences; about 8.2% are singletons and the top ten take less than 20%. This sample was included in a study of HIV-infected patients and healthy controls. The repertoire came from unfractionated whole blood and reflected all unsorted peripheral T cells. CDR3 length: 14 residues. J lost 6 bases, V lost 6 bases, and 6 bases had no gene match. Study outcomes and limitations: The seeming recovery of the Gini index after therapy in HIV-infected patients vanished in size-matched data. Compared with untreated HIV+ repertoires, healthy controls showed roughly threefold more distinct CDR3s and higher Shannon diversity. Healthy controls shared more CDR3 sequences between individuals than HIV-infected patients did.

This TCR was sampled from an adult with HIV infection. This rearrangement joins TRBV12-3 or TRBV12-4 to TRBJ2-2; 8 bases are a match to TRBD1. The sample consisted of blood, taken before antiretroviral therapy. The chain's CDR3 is CASSRGTGSGELFF. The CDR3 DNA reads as TGTGCCAGCAGCCGGGGGACAGGTTCCGGGGAGCTGTTTTTT.